This TCR beta chain was identified in a study of long-term antiretroviral therapy in people with HIV. The CDR3 runs to 14 residues. V shed 6 bases, J shed 7 bases, and the junction held 5 bases outside the gene matches. CDR1 and CDR2 (germline): MDHEN, SYDVKM. Clinicians in the United States treated all participants with HIV. Runs used v3.0 of the immunoSEQ assay and were done at survey level. A per-sample goal of about 40,000-55,000 T-cell genomes was targeted by sequencing. Here immunoSEQ multiplex PCR was the method, and the copy in TCRdb shows in-frame clones only, minus some. The sample records around 33,000 clones, 83% being singletons. Study findings and constraints: Against controls, HIV repertoires showed narrower ranges of CDR3 length.

As for this clone: Antigen specificity is unknown.

This receptor was identified in a young man with HIV. This chain connects TRBV28 to TRBJ1-4; the match to TRBD1 covers 10 bases. Sequenced material: unsorted PBMCs, taken 0.4 years before starting antiretroviral therapy. CDR3 protein: CASRTTGGIEKLFF. In DNA form, the CDR3 reads TGTGCCAGCAGAACGACAGGGGGCATTGAAAAACTGTTTTTT. The full variable domain, completed using reference TRBV28 and TRBJ1-4, is DVKVTQSSRYLVKRTGEKVFLECVQDMDHENMFWYRQDPGLGLRLIYFSYDVKMKEKGDIPEGYSVSREKKERFSLILESASTNQTSMYLCASRTTGGIEKLFFGSGTQLSVL.